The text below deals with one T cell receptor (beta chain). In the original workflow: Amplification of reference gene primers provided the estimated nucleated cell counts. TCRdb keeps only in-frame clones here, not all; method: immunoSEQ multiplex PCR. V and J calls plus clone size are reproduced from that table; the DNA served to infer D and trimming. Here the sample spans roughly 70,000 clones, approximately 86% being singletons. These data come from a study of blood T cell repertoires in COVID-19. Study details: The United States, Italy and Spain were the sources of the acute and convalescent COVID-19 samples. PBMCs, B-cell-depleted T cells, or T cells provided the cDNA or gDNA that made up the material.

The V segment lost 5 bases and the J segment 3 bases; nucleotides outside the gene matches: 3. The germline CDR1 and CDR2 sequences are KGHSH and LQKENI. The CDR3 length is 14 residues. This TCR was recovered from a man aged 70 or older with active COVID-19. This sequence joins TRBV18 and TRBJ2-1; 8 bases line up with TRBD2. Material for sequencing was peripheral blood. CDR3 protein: CASSAGTSYNEQFF. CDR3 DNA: TGTGCCAGCTCAGCCGGGACTAGCTACAATGAGCAGTTCTTC.